This TCR beta chain was sequenced during a study of T-cell memory formation after mild COVID-19. Overall study: Largely, the TCR clusters proved donor specific. Study-wide results and caveats: Clones shrinking from day 15 to 85 showed even CD4/CD8 mixes; later expanders tilted CD4+.

The V gene's germline CDR1 is SGHRS and CDR2 YFSETQ. V lost 3 bases to trimming and J lost 4 bases; unmatched junction nucleotides: 8. The CDR3 covers 16 residues. Concerning this clonotype itself: The antigen is not known.

TCRdb ran MiXCR on the 5' RACE reads and lists one entry per CDR3 protein. The repertoire includes about 340,000 distinct CDR3 sequences, less than 20% of them detected once, and approximately 20% sits in the top ten. The sequence was obtained from a young man who had mild COVID-19 (a few samples of this study predate the infection). Cell type and time point are not known. V is TRBV5-1 and J is TRBJ2-5; TRBD2 matches 11 bases. Sequencing was performed on PBMCs or a T cell subset sorted from them (not recorded which). The CDR3 loop reads CASSSTSGGRGETQYF. The DNA of the CDR3 is TGCGCCAGCAGCTCCACTAGCGGGGGTAGGGGAGAGACCCAGTACTTC.